Below, 14 T cell receptor beta chains from the same sample are listed, as sequenced in a study of blood T cell repertoires in COVID-19. Repertoires were generated with immunoSEQ multiplex PCR, while TCRdb's copy carries only in-frame clones and drops some. The table includes 100,000 to 150,000 clones, 84% detected once. The source material was peripheral blood. The receptors originated from a young woman who had recovered from COVID-19.

The rearrangement links TRBV5-1 to TRBJ1-5, with D tentatively TRBD1 (6 bases). Germline CDR1 SGHRS, CDR2 YFSETQ. V was trimmed by 4 bases and J by 2 bases, leaving 16 bases between them. The CDR3 loop spans 16 amino acids. The CDR3 protein is CASSPTGGVGNQPQHF. The CDR3 coding sequence is TGCGCCAGCAGCCCGACAGGTGGGGTAGGCAATCAGCCCCAGCATTTT.

J is TRBJ1-1 and V is TRBV30; D gene uncertain. The CDR3 covers 11 residues. Trimming cost V 1 base and J 8 bases, with 8 bases left between them. Looked up from germline, CDR1 is GTSNPN and CDR2 is SVGIG (reference sequence). CDR3 DNA sequence: TGTGCCTGGAGTGGGGAGGGCGAAGCTTTCTTT. Amino acid sequence: CAWSGEGEAFF.

CDR3 sequence (DNA): TGTGCCAGCTACGACAGGGAAAACGAGCAGTACTTC. This gives the protein CASYDRENEQYF. The V gene is TRBV7-9, the J gene TRBJ2-7, with 7 bases aligning to TRBD1. The CDR3 covers 12 residues. Germline CDR1 is SEHNR and CDR2 is FQNEAQ (reference sequence). V gave up 8 bases and J gave up 5 bases; unmatched junction bases: 6.

This clone was seen a single time. Additional DNA sequences in this sample encode the identical CDR3. The chain is built from TRBV5-1 and TRBJ2-1, with D tentatively TRBD1 (6 bases). The CDR3 extends over 15 amino acids. With 0 bases removed from V and 2 bases from J, the gap between germline ends came to 9 bases. The germline V gene has CDR1 SGHRS and CDR2 YFSETQ. Here the CDR3 reads CASSLGEGAYNEQFF. The DNA for the CDR3 is TGCGCCAGCAGCTTGGGAGAGGGGGCCTACAATGAGCAGTTCTTC.

This chain links TRBV5-4 with TRBJ2-5, with D perhaps TRBD2 (5 bases). The CDR3 totals 14 residues. CDR1 is SGHNT and CDR2 is YYREEE in the germline V gene (reference sequence). V shed 7 bases and J shed 2 bases, with 15 bases lying between them. The CDR3 here is CASGFRELQETQYF. The DNA for the CDR3 is TGTGCCAGCGGTTTCCGGGAATTACAAGAGACCCAGTACTTC.

V gene TRBV4-1 combines with J gene TRBJ1-2, with 7 bases identical to TRBD1. Germline trimming cut 3 bases from V and 8 bases from J; bases unmatched to any gene: 3. Germline V gene sequence: CDR1 MGHRA, CDR2 YSYEKL. This CDR3 spans 12 amino acids. The CDR3 DNA reads TGCGCCAGCAGCCAGACAGGGTTGGGCTACACCTTC. Translated: CASSQTGLGYTF.

The sample holds one count of this clone. The rearrangement links TRBV27 to TRBJ1-1, with a possible D match to TRBD1 (5 bases). Germline V CDR1 and CDR2: MNHEY, SMNVEV (reference sequence). The germline V and J ends were trimmed by 6 bases and 2 bases, with 10 bases remaining between them. The CDR3 loop spans 13 amino acids. Here the CDR3 reads CASRQTANTEAFF. DNA of the CDR3: TGTGCCAGCAGGCAGACAGCCAACACTGAAGCTTTCTTT.

This clone has more than one count but fewer than ten. This rearrangement joins TRBV28 to TRBJ1-1; maybe TRBD1 (6 bases). V was shortened by 4 bases and J by 5 bases, with 14 bases between the two germline ends. This CDR3 contains 14 residues. The V gene's germline CDR1 is MDHEN and CDR2 SYDVKM. The CDR3 here is CASSSTGRRTEAFF. CDR3 DNA: TGTGCCAGCAGTTCGACAGGAAGGAGGACTGAAGCTTTCTTT.

V usage is TRBV19 and J usage is TRBJ1-1, with 7 nucleotides matching TRBD1. The CDR3 runs to 14 residues. V dropped 8 bases and J dropped 0; count of bases not matched to a gene: 6. The V gene's germline CDR1 is LNHDA and CDR2 SQIVND (reference sequence). CDR3 loop: CASSRQGMNTEAFF. For the CDR3, the DNA is TGTGCCAGTTCCAGACAGGGAATGAACACTGAAGCTTTCTTT.

The gene calls are TRBV29-1 and TRBJ2-3; tentative D call: TRBD1 (6 bases). Germline CDR1 is SQVTM and CDR2 is ANQGSEA. The CDR3 is made up of 13 amino acids. The ends were cut back, 6 bases at V and 3 bases at J, with 13 bases in the middle. The CDR3 DNA reads TGCAGCGTAGACATAGGACAGACAGATACGCAGTATTTT. Translating gives CSVDIGQTDTQYF.

In its sample, this clone was seen once. DNA for the CDR3: TGTGCCAGCAGCTTAGAAAGGGGTACTAACTATGGCTACACCTTC. This translates into CASSLERGTNYGYTF. The rearrangement uses TRBV11-2 and TRBJ1-2; D is perhaps TRBD1 (5 bases). The CDR3 extends over 15 amino acids. Trimming removed 0 bases at V and 0 bases at J, with 8 bases between. Germline lookup yields CDR1 SGHAT and CDR2 FQNNGV.

The rearrangement joins TRBV5-1 to TRBJ1-1; weak D call: TRBD1 (6 bases). V was clipped by 0 bases and J by 3 bases, with 6 bases between them. Per the germline V gene, CDR1 is SGHRS and CDR2 is YFSETQ. The CDR3 length is 13 residues. DNA for the CDR3: TGCGCCAGCAGCTTGGGACAGGACACTGAAGCTTTCTTT. Translating gives CASSLGQDTEAFF.

A few counts support this clone. J is TRBJ1-5 and V is TRBV7-8; 10 bases are shared with TRBD1. Germline values: CDR1 SGHVS, CDR2 FQNEAQ. V lost 6 bases, J lost 3 bases, and 5 bases stayed unmatched. This CDR3 comprises 15 residues. The CDR3 reads CASSPGTGDNQPQHF. The CDR3 coding sequence is TGTGCCAGCAGTCCCGGGACAGGGGACAATCAGCCCCAGCATTTT.

The chain couples TRBV19 to TRBJ2-7; no clear D. Germline lookup yields CDR1 LNHDA and CDR2 SQIVND (reference sequence). The CDR3 totals 13 residues. V lost 4 bases and J lost 5, with 12 bases in between. DNA of the CDR3: TGTGCCAGTAGTAAGAGGAGCACCGACGAGCAGTACTTC. Its protein is CASSKRSTDEQYF.